This T cell receptor beta chain was sequenced in a study of T cell responses to AZD1222 COVID-19 vaccine. Repertoires were generated with immunoSEQ multiplex PCR, while TCRdb's copy carries only in-frame clones and drops some. The table lists about 110,000 clones, about 93% of them singletons, with 20% to 25% in the top ten. In its sample, this clone was seen once. The V and J ends lost 5 bases and 5 bases respectively, with 15 bases between them. This CDR3 comprises 14 residues. Germline V gene sequence: CDR1 SGHTA, CDR2 FQGNSA. The material sequenced was peripheral blood, taken on day 0 of AZD1222 vaccination. The TCR originated in an adult in good health. J is TRBJ1-1 and V is TRBV7-2; D might be TRBD1 (5 bases). The CDR3 reads CASSGGGMRTEAFF. The CDR3 DNA sequence: TGTGCCAGCAGCGGGGGTGGGATGAGAACTGAAGCTTTCTTT.